The clone carrying this TCR beta chain was counted many times. Unique molecular identifiers were used to barcode this TCRbeta library. TCRdb fed the PCR reads into MiXCR, producing one record per CDR3 protein. The repertoire has around 440,000 distinct CDR3 sequences, roughly a tenth of them found once; the top ten carry just over 2%. Germline V gives CDR1 SEHNR, CDR2 FQNEAQ (reference sequence). Trimming shortened V by 2 bases and J by 7 bases, and 14 bases separated the two germline ends. CDR3 size: 14 residues. The data were taken from a study of T-cell reconstitution after alpha-beta-depleted transplantation in children.

The J gene is TRBJ1-1, the V gene TRBV7-9, with TRBD1 as a possible D gene (5 bases). The receptor comes from a child aged 2-15 years with inherited bone marrow failure, due to receive a stem cell transplant. The sample here was PBMCs, taken before TCRalphabeta/CD19-depleted stem cell transplant. For the CDR3, the DNA is TGTGCCAGCAGCTTACGGGGGGTCAGCCTTGAAGCTTTCTTT. Translation: CASSLRGVSLEAFF.